Following are 12 T cell receptor beta chains from one sample sequenced in a study of blood T cell repertoires in COVID-19. Clones were read by immunoSEQ multiplex PCR, and TCRdb kept only the in-frame ones, dropping some. The repertoire includes about 190,000 clones, around 84% of them detected once, and 2.7% sits in the top ten. The sample consisted of peripheral blood. The source is a man aged 35 to 55 with active or convalescent COVID-19.

This sequence joins TRBV5-1 and TRBJ1-1; 7 bases match TRBD1. This CDR3 has 13 residues. Germline V CDR1 and CDR2: SGHRS, YFSETQ. Germline trimming cut 6 bases from V and 7 bases from J; bases unmatched to any gene: 9. CDR3 sequence: CASTLSWDSEAFF. The CDR3 coding sequence is TGCGCCAGCACCCTGTCCTGGGACAGTGAAGCTTTCTTT.

The chain employs TRBV19 and TRBJ1-3; D may be TRBD1 (5 bases). Looked up from germline, CDR1 is LNHDA and CDR2 is SQIVND (reference sequence). The CDR3 sequence is 17 residues long. V gave up 5 bases and J gave up 0 bases, with 17 bases separating them. The CDR3 DNA reads TGTGCCAGTAGTGTCGACAGAACCGCGACCTCTGGAAACACCATATATTTT. Translation gives CASSVDRTATSGNTIYF.

This clone appeared a few times. The chain recombines TRBV27 with TRBJ1-2; 8 bases agree with TRBD1. This CDR3 is built from 14 residues. CDR1 and CDR2 from the germline V gene are MNHEY and SMNVEV (reference sequence). Losses at the gene ends were 9 bases for V and 2 bases for J; bases not matched to a gene: 8. The CDR3 DNA is TGTGCCAGTTACTGGACAGGGAGAAACTATGGCTACACCTTC. Residues: CASYWTGRNYGYTF.

This clone was seen a handful of times. The chain couples TRBV6-6 to TRBJ2-7, with D tentatively TRBD2 (6 bases). Germline V gene sequence: CDR1 MNHNY, CDR2 SVGAGI (reference sequence). V lost 0 bases, J lost 3 bases, and 12 bases lay in between. This CDR3 spans 15 amino acids. The CDR3 DNA is TGTGCCAGCAGTTACTCACGCGGGGCAGGCTACGAGCAGTACTTC. As protein: CASSYSRGAGYEQYF.

The genes are TRBV7-9 and TRBJ2-7; D gene unclear. Per germline, CDR1 SEHNR and CDR2 FQNEAQ (reference sequence). Between the trimmed V and J ends, which lost 1 base and 4 bases, there was a span of 11 bases. The length of the CDR3 is 14 residues. The CDR3 loop is CASSLGGWAYEQYF. The CDR3 DNA follows: TGTGCCAGCAGCTTAGGTGGTTGGGCTTACGAGCAGTACTTC.

This chain links TRBV15 with TRBJ1-4; D uncertain. Deletions cut 3 bases from V and 4 bases from J, with 15 bases between. The length of the CDR3 is 16 residues. Germline lookup yields CDR1 LNHNV and CDR2 YYDKDF (reference sequence). In DNA, the CDR3 is TGTGCCACCAGCAGGGTGGGCACGGACTTTAATGAAAAACTGTTTTTT. It translates to CATSRVGTDFNEKLFF.

Here the CDR3 DNA reads TGCACCAGCAGCCTCAGGGGGAGACATGAAAAACTGTTTTTT. This translates into CTSSLRGRHEKLFF. The chain is built from TRBV1 and TRBJ1-4; whether TRBD1, the table's D call, matches the DNA was not checked. TRBV1 is classified as a pseudogene. This CDR3 has 14 residues.

The CDR3 spells CASSEENGQYF. In DNA, the CDR3 is TGTGCCAGCAGTGAAGAGAACGGGCAGTACTTC. This sequence joins TRBV2 and TRBJ2-7; D is unclear. There are 11 residues in the CDR3. Trimming pared 1 base from V and 9 bases from J, leaving 7 bases between. Germline V gene lookup returns CDR1 SNHLY and CDR2 FYNNEI.

This rearrangement joins TRBV2 to TRBJ1-3; D is ambiguous. The germline V and J ends were trimmed by 6 bases and 7 bases, with 4 bases remaining between them. Germline loops: CDR1 SNHLY, CDR2 FYNNEI. The CDR3 is 10 amino acids. CDR3: CASRRNTIYF. CDR3 DNA: TGTGCCAGCAGGAGGAACACCATATATTTT.

The chain recombines TRBV30 with TRBJ1-2; the D gene is possibly TRBD1 (6 bases). V lost 5 bases and J lost 8, with 9 bases in between. The CDR3 is 10 amino acids. Germline assignment: CDR1 GTSNPN and CDR2 SVGIG (reference sequence). CDR3 region: CAWGGAGYTF. In DNA, the CDR3 is TGTGCCTGGGGGGGGGCCGGCTACACCTTC.

The chain uses TRBV7-2 and TRBJ1-4, with TRBD1 matching 9 bases. Losses at the gene ends were 5 bases for V and 5 bases for J; bases not matched to a gene: 3. CDR1 and CDR2 from the germline V gene are SGHTA and FQGNSA. The CDR3 totals 14 residues. For the CDR3, the DNA is TGTGCCAGCAGCCCCGACAGGGGGAATGAAAAACTGTTTTTT. It specifies CASSPDRGNEKLFF.

The genes are TRBV27 and TRBJ1-2, with a possible D match to TRBD1 (6 bases). Germline loops: CDR1 MNHEY, CDR2 SMNVEV (reference sequence). This CDR3 has 14 residues. Trimming stripped 2 bases from V and 2 bases from J, with 9 bases between. The CDR3 reads CASSLVGANYGYTF. The CDR3 DNA is TGTGCCAGCAGTTTAGTGGGGGCGAACTATGGCTACACCTTC.